The source of this TCR beta chain is a study of cytomegalovirus exposure and HLA in healthy donors. After removal of 2 bases from V and 8 bases from J, the junction contained 5 bases not matched to a gene. Germline values: CDR1 MDHEN, CDR2 SYDVKM. The length of the CDR3 is 14 residues. PCR was performed using 60 Vbeta and 13 Jbeta primers. Produced via immunoSEQ multiplex PCR; TCRdb's table is partial and in-frame only. This sample has approximately 190,000 clones, with 75% to 90% found just once. The sequence was obtained from a woman aged 45-59 years in good health and CMV-seropositive. The chain combines TRBV28 with TRBJ1-4, with TRBD1 matching 7 bases. Specimen: PBMCs. In nucleotides, the CDR3 is TGTGCCAGCAGTTTAATAGGGGGCAACGAAAAACTGTTTTTT. This sequence encodes CASSLIGGNEKLFF. Complete variable domain (other parts from reference TRBV28 and TRBJ1-4): DVKVTQSSRYLVKRTGEKVFLECVQDMDHENMFWYRQDPGLGLRLIYFSYDVKMKEKGDIPEGYSVSREKKERFSLILESASTNQTSMYLCASSLIGGNEKLFFGSGTQLSVL.